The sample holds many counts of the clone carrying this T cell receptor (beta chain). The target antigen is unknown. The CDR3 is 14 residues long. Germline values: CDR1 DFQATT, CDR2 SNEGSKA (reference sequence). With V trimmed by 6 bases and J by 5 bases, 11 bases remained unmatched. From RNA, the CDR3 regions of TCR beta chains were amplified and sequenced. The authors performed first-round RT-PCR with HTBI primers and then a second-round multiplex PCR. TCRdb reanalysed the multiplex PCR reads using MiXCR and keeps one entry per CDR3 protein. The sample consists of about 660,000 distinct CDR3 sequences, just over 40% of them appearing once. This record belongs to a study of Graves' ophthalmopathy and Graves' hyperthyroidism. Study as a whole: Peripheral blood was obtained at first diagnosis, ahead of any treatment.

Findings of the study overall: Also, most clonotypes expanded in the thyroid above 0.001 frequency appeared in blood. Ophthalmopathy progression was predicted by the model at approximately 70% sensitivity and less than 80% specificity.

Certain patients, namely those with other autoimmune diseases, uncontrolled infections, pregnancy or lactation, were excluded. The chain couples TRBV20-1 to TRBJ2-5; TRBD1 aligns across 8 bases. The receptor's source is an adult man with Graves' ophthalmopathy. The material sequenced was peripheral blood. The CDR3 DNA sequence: TGCAGTGCCCCTAGGACAGGGCCTGTCGAGACCCAGTACTTC. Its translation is CSAPRTGPVETQYF.